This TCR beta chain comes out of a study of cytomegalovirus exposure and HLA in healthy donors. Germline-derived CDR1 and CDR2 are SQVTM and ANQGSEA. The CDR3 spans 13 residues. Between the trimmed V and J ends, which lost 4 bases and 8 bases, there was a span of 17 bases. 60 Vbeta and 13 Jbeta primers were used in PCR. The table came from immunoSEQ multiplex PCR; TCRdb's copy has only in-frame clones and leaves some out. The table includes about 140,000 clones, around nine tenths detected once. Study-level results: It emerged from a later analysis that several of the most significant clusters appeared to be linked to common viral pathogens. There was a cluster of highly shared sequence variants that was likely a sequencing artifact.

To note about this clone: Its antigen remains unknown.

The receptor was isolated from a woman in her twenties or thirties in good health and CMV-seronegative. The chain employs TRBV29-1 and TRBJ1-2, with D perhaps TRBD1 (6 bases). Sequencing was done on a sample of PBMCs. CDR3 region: CSVGGGRFEGYTF. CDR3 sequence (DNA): TGCAGCGTTGGGGGGGGCCGGTTCGAGGGCTACACCTTC. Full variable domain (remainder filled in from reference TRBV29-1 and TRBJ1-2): SAVISQKPSRDICQRGTSLTIQCQVDSQVTMMFWYRQQPGQSLTLIATANQGSEATYESGFVIDKFPISRPNLTFSTLTVSNMSPEDSSIYLCSVGGGRFEGYTFGSGTRLTVV.